The present TCR beta chain was sequenced within a study of prognosis after radiotherapy for stage I lung cancer. Study overall: Stereotactic body radiotherapy was given without concurrent therapy, and no patient received both at once. Overall study results and limits: Samples before stereotactic body radiation therapy had more unique TCR clones (median roughly 10,000 versus 7,000).

Trimming cost V 5 bases and J 8 bases; bases outside gene matches: 6. The CDR3 has 12 residues. Per germline, CDR1 DFQATT and CDR2 SNEGSKA (reference sequence). Amplicons of TCR beta CDR3 were generated from genomic DNA by two-round multiplex PCR. For every TRBV and TRBJ gene, a specific primer was used in first-round PCR. Using its own MiXCR run on the multiplex PCR reads, TCRdb lists one record per CDR3 protein. The data contain 15,000 to 20,000 distinct CDR3 sequences, roughly 31% of them singletons. This clonotype is termed medium-sized. Its antigen remains unidentified. The sample in question was PBMCs, obtained before or after stereotactic body radiation therapy (not recorded which). This rearrangement joins TRBV20-1 to TRBJ2-1; 7 bases map to TRBD1. This sequence was found in a donor of 50 years or more with non-small cell lung cancer. The CDR3 nucleotides are TGCAGTGCTCACGACAGGGAACATGAGCAGTTCTTC. Its translation: CSAHDREHEQFF.